This T cell receptor beta chain was recorded in a study of T cell responses to AZD1222 COVID-19 vaccine. Study as a whole: Pooling of second doses given at about 4 or about 12 weeks was done.

Study-wide results and caveats: The donors showed a predominance of white British ancestry and of females, with possible underestimation of clonal diversity.

Here immunoSEQ multiplex PCR was the method, and the copy in TCRdb shows in-frame clones only, minus some. The sample yields 150,000 to 200,000 clones, around 92% seen once. This clone was counted once. Its antigen is still unknown. Sequencing used peripheral blood, obtained on day 0 of AZD1222 vaccination. This receptor was taken from an adult in good health.

Here the CDR3 reads CASSTGQLEAFF. Here the CDR3 DNA reads TGTGCCAGTAGTACGGGACAGCTTGAAGCTTTCTTT. J is TRBJ1-1 and V is TRBV19; 7 bases match TRBD1. Germline trimming cut 4 bases from V and 7 bases from J; bases unmatched to any gene: 3. The germline V gene encodes CDR1 LNHDA and CDR2 SQIVND (reference sequence). There are 12 residues in the CDR3.